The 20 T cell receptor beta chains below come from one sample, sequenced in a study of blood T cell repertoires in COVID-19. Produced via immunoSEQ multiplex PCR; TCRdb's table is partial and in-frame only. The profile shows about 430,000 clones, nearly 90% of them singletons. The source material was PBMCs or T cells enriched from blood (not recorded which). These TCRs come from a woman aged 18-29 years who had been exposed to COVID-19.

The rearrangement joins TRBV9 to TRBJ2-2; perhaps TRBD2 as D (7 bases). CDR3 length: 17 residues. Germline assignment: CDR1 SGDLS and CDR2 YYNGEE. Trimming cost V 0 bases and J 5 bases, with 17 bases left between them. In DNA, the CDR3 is TGTGCCAGCAGCGTAGGACAGGAGACTAGCAGGACCGGGGAGCTGTTTTTT. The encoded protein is CASSVGQETSRTGELFF.

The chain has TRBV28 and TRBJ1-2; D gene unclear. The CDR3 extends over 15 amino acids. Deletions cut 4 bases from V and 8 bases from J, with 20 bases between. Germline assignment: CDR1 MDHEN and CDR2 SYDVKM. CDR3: CASSSSFLAGEGYTF. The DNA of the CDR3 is TGTGCCAGCAGTTCTTCCTTTTTGGCCGGGGAGGGCTACACCTTC.

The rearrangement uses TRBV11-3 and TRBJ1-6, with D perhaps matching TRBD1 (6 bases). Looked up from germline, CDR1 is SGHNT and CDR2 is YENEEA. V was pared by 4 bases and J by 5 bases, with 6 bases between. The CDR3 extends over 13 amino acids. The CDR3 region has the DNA TGTGCCAGCAGCTGGGACAATAATTCACCCCTCCACTTT. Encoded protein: CASSWDNNSPLHF.

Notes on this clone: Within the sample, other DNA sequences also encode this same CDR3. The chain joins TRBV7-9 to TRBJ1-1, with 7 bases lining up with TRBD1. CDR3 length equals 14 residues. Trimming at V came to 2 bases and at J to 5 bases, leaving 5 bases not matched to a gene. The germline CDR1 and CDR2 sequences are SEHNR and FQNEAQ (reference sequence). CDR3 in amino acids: CASSLRGQGTEAFF. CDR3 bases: TGTGCCAGCAGCTTAAGGGGGCAAGGGACTGAAGCTTTCTTT.

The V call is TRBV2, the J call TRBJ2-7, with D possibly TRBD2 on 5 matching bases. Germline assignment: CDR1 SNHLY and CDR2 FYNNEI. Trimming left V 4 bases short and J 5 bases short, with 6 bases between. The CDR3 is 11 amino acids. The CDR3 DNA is TGTGCCAGCAGTGTCGGGAACGAGCAGTACTTC. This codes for CASSVGNEQYF.

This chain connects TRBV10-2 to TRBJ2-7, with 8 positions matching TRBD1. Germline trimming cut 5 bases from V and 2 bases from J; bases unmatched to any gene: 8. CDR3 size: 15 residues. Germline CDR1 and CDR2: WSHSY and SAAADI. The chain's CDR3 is CASSHAGGLTYEQYF. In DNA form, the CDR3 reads TGCGCCAGCAGTCATGCAGGGGGCCTTACCTACGAGCAGTACTTC.

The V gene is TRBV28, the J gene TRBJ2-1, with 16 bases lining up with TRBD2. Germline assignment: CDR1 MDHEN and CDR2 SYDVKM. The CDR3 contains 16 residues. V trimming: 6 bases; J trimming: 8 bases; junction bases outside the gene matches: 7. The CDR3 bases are TGTGCCAGCAGCGCCATAGGGACTAGCGGGAGGGATGAGCAGTTCTTC. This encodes CASSAIGTSGRDEQFF. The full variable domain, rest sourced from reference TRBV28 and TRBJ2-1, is DVKVTQSSRYLVKRTGEKVFLECVQDMDHENMFWYRQDPGLGLRLIYFSYDVKMKEKGDIPEGYSVSREKKERFSLILESASTNQTSMYLCASSAIGTSGRDEQFFGPGTRLTVL.

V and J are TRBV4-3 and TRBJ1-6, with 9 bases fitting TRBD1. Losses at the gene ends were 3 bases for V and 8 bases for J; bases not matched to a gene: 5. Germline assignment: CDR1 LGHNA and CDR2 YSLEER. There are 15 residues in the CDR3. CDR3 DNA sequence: TGCGCCAGCAGCCACGCCCGACAGGGGGATTCACCCCTCCACTTT. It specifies CASSHARQGDSPLHF.

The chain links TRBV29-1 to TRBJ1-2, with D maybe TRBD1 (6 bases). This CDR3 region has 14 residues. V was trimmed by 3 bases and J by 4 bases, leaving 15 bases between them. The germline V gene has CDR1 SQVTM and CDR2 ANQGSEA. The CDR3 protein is CSVDYDRIPYGYTF. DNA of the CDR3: TGCAGCGTTGATTATGACAGGATCCCCTATGGCTACACCTTC.

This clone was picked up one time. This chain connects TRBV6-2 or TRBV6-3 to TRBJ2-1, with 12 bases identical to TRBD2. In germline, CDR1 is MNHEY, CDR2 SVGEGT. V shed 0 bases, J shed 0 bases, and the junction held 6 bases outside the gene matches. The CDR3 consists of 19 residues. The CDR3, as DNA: TGTGCCAGCAGTTACTCGATCCTAGCGGGGGGGATCTCCTACAATGAGCAGTTCTTC. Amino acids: CASSYSILAGGISYNEQFF.

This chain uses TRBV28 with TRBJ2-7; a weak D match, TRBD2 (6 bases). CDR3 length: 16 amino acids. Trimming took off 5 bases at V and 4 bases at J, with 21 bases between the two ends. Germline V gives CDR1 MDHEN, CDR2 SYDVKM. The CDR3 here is CASSPSLARGRYEQYF. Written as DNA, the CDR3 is TGTGCCAGCAGTCCCTCTCTAGCCCGGGGGAGATACGAGCAGTACTTC.

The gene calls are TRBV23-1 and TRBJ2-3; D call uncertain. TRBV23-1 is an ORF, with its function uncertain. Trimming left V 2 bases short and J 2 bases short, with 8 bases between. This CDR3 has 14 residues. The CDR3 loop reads CASSQREDTDTQYF. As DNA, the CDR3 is TGCGCCAGCAGTCAACGCGAAGACACAGATACGCAGTATTTT.

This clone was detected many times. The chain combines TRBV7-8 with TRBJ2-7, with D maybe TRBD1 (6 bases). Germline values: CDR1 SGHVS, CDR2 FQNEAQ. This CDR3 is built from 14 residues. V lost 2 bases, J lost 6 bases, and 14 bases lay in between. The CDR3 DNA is TGTGCCAGCAGCTTATCACAAGGGGGACGCGAGCAGTACTTC. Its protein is CASSLSQGGREQYF. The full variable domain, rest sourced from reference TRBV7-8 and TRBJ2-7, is GAGVSQSPRYKVAKRGQDVALRCDPISGHVSLFWYQQALGQGPEFLTYFQNEAQLDKSGLPSDRFFAERPEGSVSTLKIQRTQQEDSAVYLCASSLSQGGREQYFGPGTRLTVT.

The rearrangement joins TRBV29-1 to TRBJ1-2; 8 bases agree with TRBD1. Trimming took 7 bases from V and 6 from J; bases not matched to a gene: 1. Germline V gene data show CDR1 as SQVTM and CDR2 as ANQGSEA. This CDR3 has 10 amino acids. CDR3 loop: CSGGQDGYTF. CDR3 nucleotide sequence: TGCAGCGGGGGACAGGATGGCTACACCTTC.

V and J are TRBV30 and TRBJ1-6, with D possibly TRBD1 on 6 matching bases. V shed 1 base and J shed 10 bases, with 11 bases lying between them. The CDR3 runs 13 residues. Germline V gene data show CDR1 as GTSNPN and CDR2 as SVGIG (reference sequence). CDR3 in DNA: TGTGCCTGGAGTGGGACAGACCCATCACCCCTCCACTTT. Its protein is CAWSGTDPSPLHF. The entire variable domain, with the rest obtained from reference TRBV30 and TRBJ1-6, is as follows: SQTIHQWPATLVQPVGSPLSLECTVEGTSNPNLYWYRQAAGRGLQLLFYSVGIGQISSEVPQNLSASRPQDRQFILSSKKLLLSDSGFYLCAWSGTDPSPLHFGNGTRLTVT.

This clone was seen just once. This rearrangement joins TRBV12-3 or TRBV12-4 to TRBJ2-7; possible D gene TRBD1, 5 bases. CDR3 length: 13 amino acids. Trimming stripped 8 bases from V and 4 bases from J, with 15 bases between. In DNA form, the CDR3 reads TGTGCCAGCCAGGGCTGGGTCGAGTACGAGCAGTACTTC. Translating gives CASQGWVEYEQYF.

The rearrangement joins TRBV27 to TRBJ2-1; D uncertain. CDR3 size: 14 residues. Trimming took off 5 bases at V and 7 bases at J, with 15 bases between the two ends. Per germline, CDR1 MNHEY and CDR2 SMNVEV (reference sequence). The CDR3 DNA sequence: TGTGCCAGCAGTCTCCCGGGTAGCTTTAATGAGCAGTTCTTC. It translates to CASSLPGSFNEQFF.

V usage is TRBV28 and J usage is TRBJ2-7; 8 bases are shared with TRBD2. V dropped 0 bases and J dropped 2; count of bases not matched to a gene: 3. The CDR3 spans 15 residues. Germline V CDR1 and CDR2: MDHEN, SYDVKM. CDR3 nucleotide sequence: TGTGCCAGCAGTTTATGGTCGGGGGGGCCCTACGAGCAGTACTTC. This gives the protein CASSLWSGGPYEQYF. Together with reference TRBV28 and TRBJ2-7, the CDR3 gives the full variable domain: DVKVTQSSRYLVKRTGEKVFLECVQDMDHENMFWYRQDPGLGLRLIYFSYDVKMKEKGDIPEGYSVSREKKERFSLILESASTNQTSMYLCASSLWSGGPYEQYFGPGTRLTVT.

The CDR3 here is CASSQSLATSTDTQYF. CDR3 DNA: TGCGCCAGCAGCCAATCACTAGCGACTAGCACAGATACGCAGTATTTT. V gene TRBV4-1 combines with J gene TRBJ2-3, with 7 nucleotides matching TRBD2. V trimming: 2 bases; J trimming: 0 bases; junction bases outside the gene matches: 5. Germline-derived CDR1 and CDR2 are MGHRA and YSYEKL. The CDR3 is 16 residues long.

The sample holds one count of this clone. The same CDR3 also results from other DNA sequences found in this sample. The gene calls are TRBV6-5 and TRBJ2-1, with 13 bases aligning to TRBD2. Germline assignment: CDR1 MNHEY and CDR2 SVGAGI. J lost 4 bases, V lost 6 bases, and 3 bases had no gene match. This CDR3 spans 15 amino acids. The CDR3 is CASSRTSGSYNEQFF. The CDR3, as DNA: TGTGCCAGCAGCCGGACTAGCGGGAGTTACAATGAGCAGTTCTTC.